This TCR beta chain was observed in a study of T cell changes during pregnancy in multiple sclerosis. TCRdb's table, derived via immunoSEQ multiplex PCR, lists solely in-frame clones and lacks some. This sample has 32,000 or so clones, with approximately 92% found just once. The CDR3 length is 13 residues. Trimming removed 8 bases at V and 1 base at J, with 11 bases between. CDR1 is LNHNV and CDR2 is YYDKDF in the germline V gene (reference sequence). The sample was CD8+ T cells from peripheral blood mononuclear cells, taken in the second trimester of pregnancy. This sequence originates from a female donor with multiple sclerosis, enrolled in a pregnancy study. This chain links TRBV15 with TRBJ1-1; D not certain. In nucleotides, the CDR3 is TGTGCCACCCGGAACCCAGGGAACACTGAAGCTTTCTTT. As protein: CATRNPGNTEAFF.